This TCR beta chain was obtained from a study of T-cell reconstitution after alpha-beta-depleted transplantation in children. Findings and caveats of the study: Most T-cell counts and diversity one year after the transplant came from T cells that were newly produced.

In regard to this clonotype: Its antigen is not identified.

The germline V and J ends were trimmed by 5 bases and 0 bases, with 25 bases remaining between them. The CDR3 consists of 20 residues. Germline loops: CDR1 SGHTA, CDR2 FQGTGA. TCRbeta library construction was performed incorporating unique molecular identifiers. One entry per CDR3 protein, called by TCRdb with MiXCR from the PCR reads. The table shows more than 500,000 distinct CDR3 sequences, with approximately 10% occurring only once. The chain joins TRBV7-3 to TRBJ2-2, with D maybe TRBD2 (8 bases). The source of this sequence is a female patient aged 2-15 years who had a stem cell transplant for aplastic anemia, so the T cells may come from the graft donor. The starting material was PBMCs, mostly from graft donor cells, obtained 180 days after TCRalphabeta/CD19-depleted stem cell transplant. The DNA of the CDR3 is TGTGCCAGCAGCCCAACCCCGACAGGGAAGGGACTAGCGAACACCGGGGAGCTGTTTTTT. This translates into CASSPTPTGKGLANTGELFF.